The next 5 T cell receptor beta chains were all read from a single sample in a study of T cell repertoires in cytomegalovirus infection. TCRdb called the reads again in MiXCR, with one record for every CDR3 protein. The data contain 40,000 to 55,000 distinct CDR3 sequences, 20% to 25% of them singletons. These receptors have no known antigen. Sequenced material: CD8+ T cells from cultured PBMCs, taken from culture after CMV antigen stimulation. These receptors all come from a human donor in good health (CMV status not recorded). Some clones in this sample may be carry-over from other donors' samples.

J is TRBJ1-1 and V is TRBV29-1; possibly TRBD1 for D (6 bases). V lost 6 bases and J 2 bases, leaving 13 bases between the germline ends. In germline, CDR1 is SQVTM, CDR2 ANQGSEA. This CDR3 is built from 13 residues. CDR3 bases: TGCAGCGTCCTTCCGGGACAAAACACTGAAGCTTTCTTT. It is translated as CSVLPGQNTEAFF. Full variable domain (missing parts from reference TRBV29-1 and TRBJ1-1): SAVISQKPSRDICQRGTSLTIQCQVDSQVTMMFWYRQQPGQSLTLIATANQGSEATYESGFVIDKFPISRPNLTFSTLTVSNMSPEDSSIYLCSVLPGQNTEAFFGQGTRLTVV.

The chain recombines TRBV9 with TRBJ2-1; 8 positions agree with TRBD2. Per the germline V gene, CDR1 is SGDLS and CDR2 is YYNGEE. There are 19 residues in the CDR3. V gave up 3 bases and J gave up 1 base; unmatched junction bases: 15. CDR3 nucleotides: TGTGCCAGCAGCGGGGGAGGGGGTACTTCGGGGGGGTCCTACAATGAGCAGTTCTTC. Translating gives CASSGGGGTSGGSYNEQFF. Looking up the rest from reference TRBV9 and TRBJ2-1 gives the full variable domain: DSGVTQTPKHLITATGQRVTLRCSPRSGDLSVYWYQQSLDQGLQFLIQYYNGEERAKGNILERFSAQQFPDLHSELNLSSLELGDSALYFCASSGGGGTSGGSYNEQFFGPGTRLTVL.

This rearrangement joins TRBV11-1 to TRBJ2-1; 13 bases match TRBD2. V lost 5 bases to trimming and J lost 2 bases; unmatched junction nucleotides: 6. The CDR3 length is 17 residues. The germline CDR1 and CDR2 sequences are SGHAT and FQDESV (reference sequence). The CDR3 spells CASSLRLAGGTYNEQFF. The CDR3 DNA sequence: TGTGCCAGCAGCCTAAGACTAGCGGGAGGCACCTACAATGAGCAGTTCTTC.

This clonotype was detected only a few times. V gene TRBV7-2 combines with J gene TRBJ2-5; 12 bases are shared with TRBD2. The CDR3 is 15 amino acids. The junction had 5 bases not matched to a gene; V was cut back by 4 bases and J by 5 bases. The germline gives CDR1 SGHTA, CDR2 FQGNSA. The CDR3 bases are TGTGCCAGCAGCTCTAGCGGGGGGGCCTCCGAGACCCAGTACTTC. Amino acid sequence: CASSSSGGASETQYF.

In the case of this clonotype: A clone one base away is much larger, so this may be a read error. V gene TRBV6-5 combines with J gene TRBJ2-3; D could derive from TRBD1 or TRBD2 (6 bases each). CDR1 MNHEY and CDR2 SVGAGI come from the germline V gene. The CDR3 spans 16 residues. With 0 bases removed from V and 0 bases from J, the gap between germline ends came to 10 bases. The CDR3 reads CASSYSGGSSTDTQYF. CDR3 coding DNA: TGTGCCAGCAGTTACTCGGGGGGCTCTAGCACAGATACGCAGTATTTT.